This T cell receptor beta chain originates from a study of T cells in Graves' hyperthyroidism and ophthalmopathy. At the level of the study: The authors collected peripheral blood at initial diagnosis, before any treatment. Study-wide results and caveats: A median around 5.9 months before onset, the model predicted ophthalmopathy.

Amplification of TCR beta CDR3 regions was performed using RNA transcripts as template. An initial round of RT-PCR targeting the TCR CDR3 relied on the HTBI primer set. TCRdb reanalysed the multiplex PCR reads using MiXCR and keeps one entry per CDR3 protein. The sample shows a few hundred thousand distinct CDR3 sequences, 14% to 15% of them seen only once. This clonotype showed up many times. Its antigen is currently unknown. The CDR3 length is 13 residues. The germline gives CDR1 SEHNR, CDR2 FQNEAQ (reference sequence). V was cut by 8 bases and J by 4 bases, with 15 bases left in between. Sequenced sample: blood. This TCR was recovered from a woman in her 30s with Graves' hyperthyroidism. V and J are TRBV7-9 and TRBJ2-7; D may match TRBD1 or TRBD2 (5 bases each). CDR3 nucleotides: TGTGCCAGCGCCATGGTGGGACGTTACGAGCAGTACTTC. It encodes CASAMVGRYEQYF.